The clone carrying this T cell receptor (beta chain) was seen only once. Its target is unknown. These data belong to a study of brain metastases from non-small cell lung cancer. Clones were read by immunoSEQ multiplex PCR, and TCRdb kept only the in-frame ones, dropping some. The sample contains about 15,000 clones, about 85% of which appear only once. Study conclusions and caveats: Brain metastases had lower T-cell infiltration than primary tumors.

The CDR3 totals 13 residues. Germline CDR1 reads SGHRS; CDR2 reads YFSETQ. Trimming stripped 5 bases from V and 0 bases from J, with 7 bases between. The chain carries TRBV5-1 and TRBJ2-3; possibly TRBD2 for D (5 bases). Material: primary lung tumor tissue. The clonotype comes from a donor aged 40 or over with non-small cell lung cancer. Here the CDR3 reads CASRDFSTDTQYF. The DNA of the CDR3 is TGCGCCAGCAGGGACTTTAGCACAGATACGCAGTATTTT.